A few counts support the clone carrying this T cell receptor beta chain. Germline CDR1 and CDR2: SGHAT and FQDESV (reference sequence). V trimming: 3 bases; J trimming: 3 bases; junction bases outside the gene matches: 5. The CDR3 sequence is 14 residues long. The data derive from a study of blood T cell repertoires in COVID-19. Study summary: Acute and convalescent COVID-19 samples came from the United States, Italy and Spain.

How the authors handled the data: Estimates of nucleated cell counts were drawn from the amplification of reference gene primers. The table came from immunoSEQ multiplex PCR; TCRdb's copy has only in-frame clones and leaves some out. V and J calls plus clone size are reproduced from that table; the DNA served to infer D and trimming. The table includes about 54,000 clones, less than 85% detected once. The J gene is TRBJ2-7, the V gene TRBV11-1; 7 bases are shared with TRBD1. This TCR came from a human donor in a cohort sampled during active COVID-19. Sequenced input: peripheral blood. The CDR3 region has the DNA TGTGCCAGCAGCTTCGGGACAGACCTCTACGAGCAGTACTTC. Translation gives CASSFGTDLYEQYF.